This TCR beta chain was identified during a study of blood T cell repertoires in COVID-19. About the research overall: Researchers got acute and convalescent COVID-19 samples from the United States, Italy and Spain. Sources were T cells, B-cell-depleted T cells, or PBMCs; the material itself was cDNA or gDNA.

Germline V gene sequence: CDR1 SGHRS, CDR2 YFSETQ. The CDR3 length is 17 residues. Trimming at V came to 0 bases and at J to 0 bases, leaving 6 bases not matched to a gene. Under the authors' procedure: How many nucleated cells were present was estimated from reference gene primer amplification. Sequencing was performed with immunoSEQ multiplex PCR; in TCRdb, only in-frame clones are kept and a portion is missing. Clone size and V and J calls were adopted from that table, with D and trimming inferred from the DNA. Of roughly 72,000 clones in the sample, about four fifths were seen once. Sequences were obtained from peripheral blood. This chain uses TRBV5-1 with TRBJ1-3, with 7 bases lining up with TRBD1. The TCR comes from an elderly woman with acute or convalescent COVID-19. This CDR3 reads CASSLVTGQDSGNTIYF. CDR3 coding DNA: TGCGCCAGCAGCTTGGTTACCGGACAGGACTCTGGAAACACCATATATTTT.